This entry lists 23 T cell receptor beta chains sequenced from one sample in a study of regulatory T cells in long-lasting Graves disease. Specified time point: persistent/refractory GD, antithyroid drugs over 5 years with positive TRAb. PBMC RNA served as the TCR library source. Both iRepertoire HTBI primers and Arm-PCR of CDR3 regions were used to build the TCR beta libraries. MiXCR was run by TCRdb on the multiplex PCR reads, yielding one entry per CDR3 protein. This repertoire shows roughly 430,000 distinct CDR3 sequences, roughly 21% found once; its top ten account for roughly an eighth. The sequenced sample was peripheral blood mononuclear cells (PBMCs), obtained when the disease was refractory, from a patient treated with antithyroid drugs. The receptors derive from a female donor with Graves disease.

This clonotype was seen many times. The chain links TRBV27 to TRBJ1-5, with D perhaps matching TRBD1 (5 bases). The CDR3 loop spans 13 amino acids. V was clipped by 4 bases and J by 7 bases, with 11 bases between them. The germline gives CDR1 MNHEY, CDR2 SMNVEV (reference sequence). The CDR3 DNA sequence: TGTGCCAGCAGTTCAGGGTGGGGACAGCCCCAGCATTTT. Protein sequence: CASSSGWGQPQHF.

This clonotype was observed at least ten times. The rearrangement uses TRBV29-1 and TRBJ2-5, with 12 bases lining up with TRBD2. Germline V lookup: CDR1 SQVTM, CDR2 ANQGSEA. The J segment lost 0 bases and the V segment lost 6 bases, leaving 5 bases of the junction unmatched. CDR3 length equals 15 residues. Written as DNA, the CDR3 is TGCAGCGTCGGACTAGCGGGAACGTACCAAGAGACCCAGTACTTC. Translated: CSVGLAGTYQETQYF.

This clonotype was observed at least ten times. The chain combines TRBV5-5 with TRBJ2-5; D is perhaps TRBD1 or TRBD2 (5 bases each). Between the trimmed V and J ends, which lost 3 bases and 7 bases, there was a span of 16 bases. This CDR3 is built from 14 residues. The germline CDR1 and CDR2 sequences are SGHKS and YYEKEE (reference sequence). DNA for the CDR3: TGTGCCAGCAGCTCCGGGACCGAAGGAGTGACCCAGTACTTC. Translating it yields CASSSGTEGVTQYF.

This clonotype was detected ten times or more. This chain uses TRBV11-2 with TRBJ1-1, with a tentative D call TRBD1 (6 bases). This CDR3 contains 12 residues. Per germline, CDR1 SGHAT and CDR2 FQNNGV. Between the trimmed V and J ends, which lost 4 bases and 3 bases, there was a span of 6 bases. CDR3: CASSYRDTEAFF. CDR3 coding DNA: TGTGCCAGCAGCTACAGGGACACTGAAGCTTTCTTT.

The chain carries TRBV6-2 or TRBV6-3 and TRBJ2-7, with D unresolved. The V gene lost 6 bases and the J gene lost 0 bases, with 12 bases spanning the gap. CDR1 MNHEY and CDR2 SVGEGT come from the germline V gene. The CDR3 loop spans 14 amino acids. The CDR3 loop reads CASRVTAASYEQYF. DNA for the CDR3: TGTGCCAGCAGGGTTACGGCTGCCTCCTACGAGCAGTACTTC.

At least ten counts were recorded for this clonotype. The chain employs TRBV29-1 and TRBJ2-7; no clear D gene. The CDR3 runs to 11 residues. Germline V gene data show CDR1 as SQVTM and CDR2 as ANQGSEA. V was pared by 7 bases and J by 5 bases, with 12 bases between. The CDR3 here is CSGAESDEQYF. The CDR3 nucleotides are TGCAGCGGGGCAGAATCGGACGAGCAGTACTTC.

CDR3 protein: CSAIQPPGRDSGYTF. As DNA, the CDR3 is TGCAGTGCCATACAGCCTCCAGGGAGGGACTCTGGCTACACCTTC. The J gene is TRBJ1-2, the V gene TRBV20-1, with D tentatively TRBD1 (5 bases). The CDR3 spans 15 residues. V shed 6 bases and J shed 7 bases, with 24 bases lying between them. CDR1 and CDR2 from the germline V gene are DFQATT and SNEGSKA (reference sequence).

This clonotype came up many times. The V call is TRBV7-9, the J call TRBJ1-2, with D possibly being TRBD1 (5 bases). The CDR3 is 13 residues long. V dropped 1 base and J dropped 5 bases, with 8 bases sitting between them. Germline assignment: CDR1 SEHNR and CDR2 FQNEAQ (reference sequence). DNA of the CDR3: TGTGCCAGCAGCTTAGAGACAGCTTATGGCTACACCTTC. Translating gives CASSLETAYGYTF.

This clonotype was counted many times. The V and J genes are TRBV28 and TRBJ2-2; 11 bases line up with TRBD1. The germline CDR1 and CDR2 sequences are MDHEN and SYDVKM. J was trimmed by 1 base and V by 5 bases; bases with no gene match: 9. CDR3 length: 18 residues. This CDR3 reads CASSTRDRGTRNTGELFF. CDR3 nucleotide sequence: TGTGCCAGCAGTACCCGGGACAGGGGGACGAGGAACACCGGGGAGCTGTTTTTT.

This clonotype occurred once. The chain couples TRBV7-9 to TRBJ2-3; D call uncertain. Germline V gene data show CDR1 as SEHNR and CDR2 as FQNEAQ (reference sequence). V lost 3 bases, J lost 2 bases, and 12 bases lay in between. This CDR3 is 15 amino acids long. CDR3: CASSLLGPYTDTQYF. The CDR3 nucleotides are TGTGCCAGCAGCTTGCTTGGGCCCTACACAGATACGCAGTATTTT.

V is TRBV20-1 and J is TRBJ2-7, with 8 nucleotides matching TRBD1. CDR3 size: 14 residues. Germline trimming cut 1 base from V and 3 bases from J; bases unmatched to any gene: 5. Looked up from germline, CDR1 is DFQATT and CDR2 is SNEGSKA (reference sequence). The CDR3 DNA reads as TGCAGTGCTAGAGGGACAGGGCCTGTCTACGAGCAGTACTTC. This codes for CSARGTGPVYEQYF.

This clonotype was seen many times. The chain joins TRBV20-1 to TRBJ2-5, with D possibly matching TRBD2 (5 bases). With 3 bases removed from V and 2 bases from J, the gap between germline ends came to 10 bases. The CDR3 has 13 residues. Germline V CDR1 and CDR2: DFQATT, SNEGSKA (reference sequence). The CDR3 bases are TGCAGTGCTAGCGCGGAGGTACAAGAGACCCAGTACTTC. Protein: CSASAEVQETQYF.

V usage is TRBV6-2 or TRBV6-3 and J usage is TRBJ2-2; 9 nucleotides line up with TRBD1. V lost 2 bases, J lost 6 bases, and 4 bases stayed unmatched. CDR3 length equals 15 residues. The germline V gene has CDR1 MNHEY and CDR2 SVGEGT. The CDR3 DNA is TGTGCCAGCAGTTACGGCGGGACAGGGTCCGGGGAGCTGTTTTTT. Amino acid sequence: CASSYGGTGSGELFF.

V usage is TRBV5-8 and J usage is TRBJ1-3; D remains unclear. CDR3 length: 15 residues. Deletions cut 2 bases from V and 2 bases from J, with 11 bases between. Germline-derived CDR1 and CDR2 are SGHTS and YDEGEE. CDR3 residues: CASSLRAEAGNTIYF. In nucleotides, the CDR3 is TGTGCCAGCAGCTTAAGGGCCGAGGCTGGAAACACCATATATTTT.

Regarding this clonotype: This may come from a read error, since a much larger clone is one base off. The chain uses TRBV11-2 and TRBJ2-5; D is perhaps TRBD1 or TRBD2 (6 bases each). CDR1 SGHAT and CDR2 FQNNGV come from the germline V gene. The CDR3 length is 17 residues. CDR3 sequence (DNA): TGTGCCAGCGACCTAGCGTCCCGATCAGGGGCCCAAGAGGCCCAGTACTTC. Residues: CASDLASRSGAQEAQYF.

This clonotype was counted ten times or more. The chain couples TRBV10-3 to TRBJ2-7; no definite D call. CDR1 is ENHRY, CDR2 SYGVKD, per germline. The CDR3 has 13 amino acids. The V end was cut by 3 bases, the J end by 3 bases, with 9 bases between. The CDR3: CAISDITVYEQYF. In nucleotides, the CDR3 is TGTGCCATCAGTGACATCACAGTCTACGAGCAGTACTTC.

In this sample, this clonotype turned up many times. The J gene is TRBJ2-2, the V gene TRBV7-9, with 8 bases that match TRBD2. CDR1 and CDR2 (germline): SEHNR, FQNEAQ (reference sequence). The V and J ends lost 5 bases and 1 base, in that order; junction bases with no gene match: 6. The CDR3 loop spans 16 amino acids. CDR3: CASSPLAGGNTGELFF. In nucleotides, the CDR3 is TGTGCCAGCAGCCCGTTGGCGGGAGGGAACACCGGGGAGCTGTTTTTT.

The chain combines TRBV4-2 with TRBJ2-1, with TRBD1 identical over 8 bases. The germline V gene encodes CDR1 LGHNA and CDR2 YNFKEQ. CDR3 size: 15 residues. J lost 10 bases, V lost 1 base, and 9 bases had no gene match. CDR3 DNA sequence: TGTGCCAGCAGCCAAGGAGGGACAGGCAGCCCCGAGCAGTTCTTC. Translating it yields CASSQGGTGSPEQFF.

The V call is TRBV20-1, the J call TRBJ1-6; 10 nucleotides agree with TRBD1. The CDR3 loop spans 16 amino acids. J lost 13 bases, V lost 0 bases, and 12 bases had no gene match. Germline V gene data show CDR1 as DFQATT and CDR2 as SNEGSKA (reference sequence). The CDR3 DNA reads TGCAGTGCTAGAGAGTCCCAGACAGGGGACAGGGGTCCCCTCCACTTT. Residues: CSARESQTGDRGPLHF.

The rearrangement links TRBV11-1 to TRBJ2-2; the match to TRBD1 covers 8 bases. In germline, CDR1 is SGHAT, CDR2 FQDESV (reference sequence). The junction had 7 bases not matched to a gene; V was cut back by 1 base and J by 6 bases. This CDR3 region has 16 residues. DNA for the CDR3: TGTGCCAGCAGCTTAGGGCCAGGGGGCCTCGCCGGGGAGCTGTTTTTT. Protein sequence: CASSLGPGGLAGELFF.

Ten or more counts support this clonotype. The genes are TRBV28 and TRBJ2-7; TRBD1 might be the D (5 bases). CDR1 is MDHEN, CDR2 SYDVKM, per germline. The CDR3 covers 14 residues. V was clipped by 7 bases and J by 1 base, with 14 bases between them. The CDR3, as DNA: TGTGCCAGCACCAGGGTTTCTTGGTCCTACGAGCAGTACTTC. Protein product: CASTRVSWSYEQYF.

In its sample, this clonotype was seen many times. The V and J genes are TRBV18 and TRBJ2-1; tentative D call: TRBD2 (5 bases). Per germline, CDR1 KGHSH and CDR2 LQKENI. CDR3 size: 15 residues. Deletions cut 3 bases from V and 8 bases from J, with 17 bases between. The CDR3 nucleotides read TGTGCCAGCTCACCGTACCAGCGGCCGTCGGATGAGCAGTTCTTC. Translated: CASSPYQRPSDEQFF.

The CDR3 region has the DNA TGCAGTGCTAGCACAGGGAGGGGGGGCATGAACACTGAAGCTTTCTTT. The encoded protein is CSASTGRGGMNTEAFF. V usage is TRBV20-1 and J usage is TRBJ1-1; TRBD1 is a possible D gene (6 bases). The ends were cut back, 3 bases at V and 0 bases at J, with 17 bases in the middle. The CDR3 is 16 residues long. CDR1 and CDR2 from the germline V gene are DFQATT and SNEGSKA (reference sequence).